This entry lists 24 T cell receptor beta chains sequenced from one sample in a study of molecular identifiers for immune sequencing clone quantification. TCRdb passed the PCR reads through MiXCR, listing each CDR3 protein once. The sample consists of about 630,000 distinct CDR3 sequences, 25% of them appearing once. The sequenced material came from naive CD8+ T cells from blood, with Jurkat cell RNA spiked in. Subset: FACS-sorted CD8+CD4-CCR7+CD45RA+ naive T cells. The receptors here all came from a human donor in good health. Some libraries in this study had Jurkat cell RNA spiked in.

This clonotype was seen more than once but under ten times. The genes are TRBV19 and TRBJ1-1; D is perhaps TRBD1 (6 bases). In germline, CDR1 is LNHDA, CDR2 SQIVND (reference sequence). This CDR3 has 14 residues. The germline V and J ends were trimmed by 3 bases and 4 bases, with 12 bases remaining between them. This CDR3 is CASSMWGGGTEAFF. The CDR3 DNA follows: TGTGCCAGTAGTATGTGGGGGGGCGGCACTGAAGCTTTCTTT.

This clonotype was detected many times. CDR3 DNA: TGTGCCACCATGAGTACTGAAGCTTTCTTT. Protein product: CATMSTEAFF. The chain carries TRBV6-2 or TRBV6-3 and TRBJ1-1, with D uncertain. Germline V gives CDR1 MNHEY, CDR2 SVGEGT. V shed 10 bases and J shed 5 bases, with 8 bases lying between them. The CDR3 length is 10 residues.

This clonotype was counted between two and nine times. This chain uses TRBV19 with TRBJ1-5, with D possibly being TRBD1 (5 bases). CDR1 and CDR2 (germline): LNHDA, SQIVND (reference sequence). Trimming removed 9 bases from V and 9 bases from J, with 15 bases in between. The CDR3 is 12 residues long. The CDR3 DNA is TGTGCCAGCGCCGGGCTCAGGGCGCCCCAGCATTTT. It translates to CASAGLRAPQHF.

A few counts support this clonotype. V gene TRBV5-1 combines with J gene TRBJ2-1, with 7 bases identical to TRBD2. CDR1 is SGHRS, CDR2 YFSETQ, per germline. The CDR3 totals 17 residues. The V gene end was trimmed by 0 bases and the J gene end by 1 base; junction bases not matched to a gene: 7. The CDR3 spells CASSLDGGIESYNEQFF. CDR3 DNA: TGCGCCAGCAGCTTGGACGGGGGGATCGAATCCTACAATGAGCAGTTCTTC.

In its sample, this clonotype was seen many times. V and J are TRBV12-3 or TRBV12-4 and TRBJ1-1; no reliable D call. CDR3 length: 15 amino acids. V was shortened by 6 bases and J by 3 bases, with 17 bases between the two germline ends. DNA for the CDR3: TGTGCCAGCAGCCCGGGTTTTGGGGTGGACACTGAAGCTTTCTTT. Protein sequence: CASSPGFGVDTEAFF.

The table lists this clonotype with a few counts. J is TRBJ1-2 and V is TRBV4-1; D gene ambiguous. CDR1 is MGHRA and CDR2 is YSYEKL in the germline V gene. V shed 0 bases and J shed 6 bases, with 17 bases lying between them. This CDR3 has 16 residues. CDR3 in amino acids: CASSQERRAGGDGYTF. Here the CDR3 DNA reads TGCGCCAGCAGCCAAGAGAGGAGGGCAGGTGGTGATGGCTACACCTTC.

Ten or more counts support this clonotype. The chain recombines TRBV4-3 with TRBJ1-2; D is possibly TRBD1 (6 bases). The CDR3 length is 15 residues. V lost 1 base to trimming and J lost 4 bases, with 13 bases between them. Germline CDR1 reads LGHNA; CDR2 reads YSLEER. The CDR3 is CASSQASGGAYGYTF. In DNA form, the CDR3 reads TGCGCCAGCAGCCAAGCCTCGGGGGGGGCCTATGGCTACACCTTC.

Ten or more counts support this clonotype. V and J are TRBV24-1 and TRBJ2-3; D is unclear. Germline-derived CDR1 and CDR2 are KGHDR and SFDVKD. This CDR3 region has 13 residues. Trimming took 5 bases from V and 4 from J, leaving 9 bases between them. The CDR3, as DNA: TGTGCCACCAGTGGACCTGGGGCAGATACGCAGTATTTT. This sequence encodes CATSGPGADTQYF.

This rearrangement joins TRBV9 to TRBJ2-7; 7 nucleotides match TRBD1. CDR3 length: 14 residues. Trimming cost V 2 bases and J 3 bases; bases outside gene matches: 5. Germline assignment: CDR1 SGDLS and CDR2 YYNGEE. The CDR3 loop is CASSVRDRHYEQYF. The CDR3, as DNA: TGTGCCAGCAGCGTCCGGGACAGACACTACGAGCAGTACTTC.

This clonotype was recorded at least ten times. The V and J genes are TRBV7-2 and TRBJ2-1, with 9 bases identical to TRBD2. The CDR3 sequence is 16 residues long. Trimming removed 0 bases from V and 6 bases from J; junction bases left unmatched: 6. Germline CDR1 is SGHTA and CDR2 is FQGNSA. The CDR3 reads CASSLAASGIVNEQFF. The CDR3 region has the DNA TGTGCCAGCAGCTTAGCGGCTAGCGGGATTGTCAATGAGCAGTTCTTC.

There are many counts of this clonotype. The chain combines TRBV7-2 with TRBJ2-7, with D perhaps matching TRBD2 (6 bases). The V and J ends lost 5 bases and 3 bases respectively, with 20 bases between them. Germline CDR1 reads SGHTA; CDR2 reads FQGNSA. The CDR3 extends over 16 amino acids. Here the CDR3 DNA reads TGTGCCAGCAGCCGTTGGAGGGACCTCATATTCTACGAGCAGTACTTC. This gives the protein CASSRWRDLIFYEQYF.

This clonotype has a count of ten or more. The gene calls are TRBV2 and TRBJ2-7; weak D call: TRBD2 (6 bases). Per the germline V gene, CDR1 is SNHLY and CDR2 is FYNNEI. Trimming removed 8 bases from V and 2 bases from J, with 13 bases in between. This CDR3 comprises 13 residues. Here the CDR3 DNA reads TGTGCCAGCCGTTGGTCGGGGGCCTACGAGCAGTACTTC. Translation gives CASRWSGAYEQYF.

This clonotype was counted between two and nine times. The chain combines TRBV10-3 with TRBJ2-3, with D unclear. The CDR3 has 16 residues. Germline CDR1 ENHRY, CDR2 SYGVKD. V lost 0 bases, J lost 0 bases, and 10 bases lay in between. In nucleotides, the CDR3 is TGTGCCATCAGTGAGTCACAAGGGTACAGCACAGATACGCAGTATTTT. Encoded protein: CAISESQGYSTDTQYF.

This clonotype was seen a few times. V gene TRBV12-3 or TRBV12-4 combines with J gene TRBJ2-2, with 9 bases identical to TRBD1. This CDR3 region has 14 residues. The V gene end was trimmed by 6 bases and the J gene end by 3 bases; junction bases not matched to a gene: 2. The CDR3 DNA follows: TGTGCCAGCAGAGGACAGGGGTACACCGGGGAGCTGTTTTTT. This translates into CASRGQGYTGELFF.

J is TRBJ1-5 and V is TRBV21-1; the table's D gene call, TRBD1, was not cross checked with the DNA. TRBV21-1 represents a pseudogene. This CDR3 contains 13 residues. The DNA for the CDR3 is TGTGCCAGCACACAAGGGGGGAATCAGCCCCAGCATTTT. Encoded protein: CASTQGGNQPQHF.

Worth noting for this clonotype: The junction shows a germline mismatch at one end, possibly a read error. V gene TRBV6-5 combines with J gene TRBJ2-3, with TRBD2 identical over 10 bases. CDR3 length equals 16 residues. CDR1 MNHEY and CDR2 SVGAGI come from the germline V gene. CDR3 in DNA: TGTGCCGGCAGTTTGGGGACTAGCGAGAGCACAGATACGCAGTATTTT. It specifies CAGSLGTSESTDTQYF.

The sample holds a few counts of this clonotype. The V call is TRBV5-1, the J call TRBJ2-1; D is unclear. There are 17 residues in the CDR3. The V end was cut by 0 bases, the J end by 0 bases, with 13 bases between. CDR1 SGHRS and CDR2 YFSETQ come from the germline V gene. The DNA of the CDR3 is TGCGCCAGCAGCTTGGCGCACCCAGTAAGCTCCTACAATGAGCAGTTCTTC. Its translation is CASSLAHPVSSYNEQFF.

Many counts were recorded for this clonotype. This rearrangement joins TRBV6-2 or TRBV6-3 to TRBJ1-1; D ambiguous. The V end was cut by 2 bases, the J end by 7 bases, with 11 bases between. Germline V CDR1 and CDR2: MNHEY, SVGEGT. CDR3 length equals 13 residues. The CDR3 loop reads CASSYPEDGEAFF. The DNA for the CDR3 is TGTGCCAGCAGTTACCCAGAAGACGGTGAAGCTTTCTTT.

This clonotype was counted only a few times. The gene calls are TRBV4-1 and TRBJ2-7; 7 bases are shared with TRBD1. Looked up from germline, CDR1 is MGHRA and CDR2 is YSYEKL. The V segment lost 2 bases and the J segment 0 bases; nucleotides outside the gene matches: 13. The CDR3 is made up of 18 amino acids. In DNA, the CDR3 is TGCGCCAGCAGCCAACAACCAACCCCGGGACAGAGCTCCTACGAGCAGTACTTC. Encoded protein: CASSQQPTPGQSSYEQYF.

This clonotype has more than one count but fewer than ten. This chain joins TRBV12-3 or TRBV12-4 and TRBJ2-5; D is perhaps TRBD2 (7 bases). V lost 2 bases to trimming and J lost 5 bases, with 24 bases between them. The CDR3 spans 18 residues. This CDR3 reads CASSLSIGGGLSGETQYF. CDR3 DNA: TGTGCCAGCAGTTTAAGTATTGGGGGGGGCCTCTCCGGTGAGACCCAGTACTTC.

This clonotype was counted at least ten times. This rearrangement joins TRBV5-4 to TRBJ1-1, with D unresolved. Trimming shortened V by 4 bases and J by 3 bases, and 16 bases separated the two germline ends. CDR1 and CDR2 (germline): SGHNT, YYREEE (reference sequence). The CDR3 totals 15 residues. CDR3: CASSLLPLGYTEAFF. CDR3 DNA sequence: TGTGCCAGCAGCCTTCTTCCATTGGGGTACACTGAAGCTTTCTTT. The complete variable domain, with remaining parts taken from reference TRBV5-4 and TRBJ1-1, reads ETGVTQSPTHLIKTRGQQVTLRCSSQSGHNTVSWYQQALGQGPQFIFQYYREEENGRGNFPPRFSGLQFPNYSSELNVNALELDDSALYLCASSLLPLGYTEAFFGQGTRLTVV.

This clonotype was found many times. The chain uses TRBV7-9 and TRBJ2-2; D unclear. The germline V and J ends were trimmed by 5 bases and 2 bases, with 9 bases remaining between them. This CDR3 is 14 amino acids long. CDR1 and CDR2 (germline): SEHNR, FQNEAQ (reference sequence). The CDR3 is CASSPDTNTGELFF. CDR3 DNA sequence: TGTGCCAGCAGCCCCGACACAAACACCGGGGAGCTGTTTTTT.

In regard to this clonotype: A much larger clone sits a single nucleotide away, making a read error possible. The genes are TRBV5-6 and TRBJ2-5; D not resolved. Germline V gene lookup returns CDR1 SGHDT and CDR2 YYEEEE. CDR3 size: 13 residues. The V end was cut by 5 bases, the J end by 4 bases, with 12 bases between. The CDR3 protein is CASRPGWGETQYF. The CDR3 DNA follows: TGTGCCAGCAGACCAGGATGGGGAGAGACCCAGTACTTC.

This clonotype was counted at least ten times. The gene calls are TRBV27 and TRBJ1-1, with D unclear. Germline V gene data show CDR1 as MNHEY and CDR2 as SMNVEV (reference sequence). The CDR3 runs to 14 residues. V was trimmed by 3 bases and J by 0 bases, leaving 8 bases between them. CDR3 amino acids: CASSLIGMNTEAFF. The CDR3 region has the DNA TGTGCCAGCAGTTTGATAGGAATGAACACTGAAGCTTTCTTT.